A single T cell receptor beta chain is shown here with its context. Its antigen is unidentified. Profiled with immunoSEQ multiplex PCR; TCRdb holds only in-frame clones, not every one. This table holds some 200,000 clones, more than 65% found once. Between the trimmed V and J ends, which lost 3 bases and 4 bases, there was a span of 10 bases. The CDR3 sequence is 15 residues long. CDR1 and CDR2 (germline): SEHNR, FQNEAQ (reference sequence). The data were taken from a study of cytomegalovirus exposure and HLA in healthy donors. Overall study results and limits: Confirmation in vitro established that a few CMV-associated chains were specific for CMV antigens. The study flagged some 170 TCR beta chains as cytomegalovirus-associated. One later analysis, an examination of the roughly 130 validation repertoires, found that first-cohort TCR clusters tended to co-occur in them.

The donors were part of the approximately 120-subject validation cohort, which stood apart from the roughly 670-subject first cohort. This sequence joins TRBV7-9 and TRBJ2-6, with a possible D match to TRBD1 (5 bases). This TCR derives from a woman aged 18-29 years in good health and CMV-seropositive. The sequencing sample was made of PBMCs. The CDR3 sequence is CASSFARVGANVLTF. For the CDR3, the DNA is TGTGCCAGCAGCTTCGCCAGGGTGGGGGCCAACGTCCTGACTTTC.